The present entry profiles one T cell receptor beta chain with its context. Antigen unknown. TCRdb re-called the 5' RACE reads through MiXCR, storing one row per CDR3 protein. The sample carries hundreds of thousands of distinct CDR3 sequences, roughly an eighth recorded once. Germline-derived CDR1 and CDR2 are LGHNA and YSLEER. V shed 2 bases and J 4 bases; nucleotides not matched to a gene: 7. This CDR3 is 16 amino acids long. This record comes from a study of T cells after yellow fever vaccination. Study details: SMART-Seq v4 Ultra Low Input handled preparation of low-cell-number fractions.

General study findings and limits: It was a small share of clonotypes that appeared in both CD4 and CD8 compartments. Clones that expanded after primary vaccination mostly reappeared after the booster (96% CD4, 70% to 90% CD8). Peaking faster, on day 5 versus 15, the secondary response was nonetheless weaker.

This specimen was PBMCs, taken on the day of the yellow fever booster vaccination. The clonotype was recovered from a man under 40 who received the YFV17D yellow fever vaccine. V and J are TRBV4-3 and TRBJ1-4; 7 bases align to TRBD1. CDR3 sequence: CASSQLTGWSNEKLFF. CDR3 bases: TGCGCCAGCAGCCAACTGACAGGGTGGAGTAATGAAAAACTGTTTTTT.